One T cell receptor beta chain is described in this entry. This sample is part of a study of T cell changes during pregnancy in multiple sclerosis. V dropped 5 bases and J dropped 2 bases, with 14 bases sitting between them. Germline V gene data show CDR1 as MRHNA and CDR2 as SNTAGT. This CDR3 has 15 amino acids. Sequencing was performed with immunoSEQ multiplex PCR; in TCRdb, only in-frame clones are kept and a portion is missing. The data show tens of thousands of clones, roughly 94% seen once. This TCR came from a female donor with multiple sclerosis, enrolled in a pregnancy study. This specimen consisted of peripheral blood, obtained before pregnancy. V is TRBV6-4 and J is TRBJ2-3; D perhaps matches TRBD2 (6 bases). CDR3 in DNA: TGTGCCAGCAGTCGGGGGACTTATAACACAGATACGCAGTATTTT. Translating gives CASSRGTYNTDTQYF.